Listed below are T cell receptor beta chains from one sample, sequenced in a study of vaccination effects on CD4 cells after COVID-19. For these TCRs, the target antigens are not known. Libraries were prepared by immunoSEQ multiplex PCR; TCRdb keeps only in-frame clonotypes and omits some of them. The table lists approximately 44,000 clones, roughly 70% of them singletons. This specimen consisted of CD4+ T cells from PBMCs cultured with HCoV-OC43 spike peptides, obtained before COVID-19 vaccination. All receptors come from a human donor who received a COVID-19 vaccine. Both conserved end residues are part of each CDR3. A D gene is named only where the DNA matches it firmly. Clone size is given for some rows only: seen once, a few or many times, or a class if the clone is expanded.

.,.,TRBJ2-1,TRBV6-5,CASSYSRMEFF,TGTGCCAGCAGTTACTCTAGGATGGAGTTCTTC
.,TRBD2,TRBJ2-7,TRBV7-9,CASSSILTSGTYEQYF,TGTGCCAGCAGCTCCATCCTGACTAGCGGAACCTACGAGCAGTACTTC
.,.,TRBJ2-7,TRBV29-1,CSVARAPGSYEQYF,TGCAGCGTTGCGCGGGCACCTGGGAGCTACGAGCAGTACTTC
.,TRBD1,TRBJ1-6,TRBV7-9,CASSRRTGGPLYNSPLHF,TGTGCCAGCAGCCGACGGACAGGGGGCCCTCTCTATAATTCACCCCTCCACTTT
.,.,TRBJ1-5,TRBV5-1,CASSLEPGEGQPQHF,TGCGCCAGCAGCTTGGAGCCAGGGGAGGGTCAGCCCCAGCATTTT
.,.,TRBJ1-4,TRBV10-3,CAISEELNEKLFF,TGTGCCATCAGTGAGGAACTGAATGAAAAACTGTTTTTT
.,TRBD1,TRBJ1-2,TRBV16,CASSQLSGGIYGYTF,TGTGCCAGCAGCCAATTATCAGGGGGCATCTATGGCTACACCTTC
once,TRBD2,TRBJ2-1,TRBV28,CASSFSGTFTYNEQFF,TGTGCCAGCAGTTTTAGCGGGACCTTTACCTACAATGAGCAGTTCTTC
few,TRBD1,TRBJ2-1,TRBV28,CASSFQDRDNEQFF,TGTGCCAGCAGTTTTCAGGACAGGGATAATGAGCAGTTCTTC
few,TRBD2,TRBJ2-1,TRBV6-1,CASSGTRDSGRIYEQFF,TGTGCCAGCAGTGGGACTCGCGATAGCGGGAGAATCTATGAGCAGTTCTTC
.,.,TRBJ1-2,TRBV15,CATSREQWTYGYTF,TGTGCCACCAGCAGAGAACAGTGGACCTATGGCTACACCTTC
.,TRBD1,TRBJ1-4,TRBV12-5,CASGFPPGGEGLNEKLFF,TGTGCTAGTGGTTTCCCCCCAGGGGGGGAGGGCCTTAATGAAAAACTGTTTTTT
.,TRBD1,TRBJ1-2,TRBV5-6,CASSPRDSYGYTF,TGTGCCAGCAGCCCCCGGGACAGCTATGGCTACACCTTC
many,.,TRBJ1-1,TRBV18,CASSPRKDGTEAFF,TGTGCCAGCTCACCACGGAAAGACGGCACTGAAGCTTTCTTT
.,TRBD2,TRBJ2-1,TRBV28,CASSLWRLAGGPQEQFF,TGTGCCAGCAGTTTATGGAGACTAGCGGGAGGGCCACAAGAGCAGTTCTTC
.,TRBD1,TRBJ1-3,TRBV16,CASSHSTGGTGNTIYF,TGTGCCAGCAGCCATTCGACAGGGGGGACTGGAAACACCATATATTTT
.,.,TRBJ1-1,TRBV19,CASTQATGSTEAFF,TGTGCCAGTACCCAAGCCACAGGGTCCACTGAAGCTTTCTTT
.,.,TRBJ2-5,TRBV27,CASSYGVQETQYF,TGTGCCAGCAGTTATGGCGTTCAAGAGACCCAGTACTTC
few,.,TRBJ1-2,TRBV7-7,CASSTAGRYGYTF,TGTGCTAGCAGCACCGCCGGAAGGTACGGCTACACCTTC
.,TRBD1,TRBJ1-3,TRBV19,CASSSPRGRSGNTIYF,TGTGCCAGTAGTTCACCCAGGGGGCGATCTGGAAACACCATATATTTT
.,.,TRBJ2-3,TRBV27,CASSLNALSSTDTQYF,TGTGCCAGCAGTTTAAATGCTCTTTCTAGCACAGATACGCAGTATTTT
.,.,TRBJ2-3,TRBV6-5,CASSYGGAYGTDTQYF,TGTGCCAGCAGTTACGGGGGGGCGTACGGCACAGATACGCAGTATTTT
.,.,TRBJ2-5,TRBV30,CAWSRGAGETQYF,TGTGCCTGGAGTAGAGGGGCGGGGGAGACCCAGTACTTC
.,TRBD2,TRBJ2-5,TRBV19,CASSITSWTSHGDQYF,TGTGCCAGTAGTATCACCTCGTGGACTAGCCACGGGGACCAGTACTTC
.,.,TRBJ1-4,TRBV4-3,CASSQDMMGGKLFF,TGCGCCAGCAGCCAAGATATGATGGGCGGAAAACTGTTTTTT
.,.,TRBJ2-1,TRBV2,CASSEGLVGLF,TGTGCCAGCAGTGAGGGGCTAGTCGGGCTCTTC
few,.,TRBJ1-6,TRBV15,CATSTTEGGYNSPLHF,TGTGCCACCAGCACCACAGAGGGGGGGTATAATTCACCCCTCCACTTT
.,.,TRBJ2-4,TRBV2,CASSLGEQNIQYF,TGTGCCAGCAGCTTAGGGGAGCAAAACATTCAGTACTTC
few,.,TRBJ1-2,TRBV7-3,CASSQTGGTYGYTF,TGTGCCAGCAGCCAGACAGGCGGAACCTATGGCTACACCTTC
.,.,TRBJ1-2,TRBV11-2,CASSLSGGPYGYTF,TGTGCCAGCAGCTTGAGTGGGGGCCCCTATGGCTACACCTTC
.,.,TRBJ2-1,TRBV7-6,CASSQLTGTYNEQFF,TGTGCCAGCAGCCAACTGACCGGGACATACAATGAGCAGTTCTTC
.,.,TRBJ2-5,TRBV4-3,CASSQGRWETQYF,TGCGCCAGCAGCCAGGGACGGTGGGAGACCCAGTACTTC
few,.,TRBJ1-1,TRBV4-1,CASSLQQTNTEAFF,TGCGCCAGCAGCCTACAACAAACGAACACTGAAGCTTTCTTT
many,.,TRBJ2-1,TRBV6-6,CASRAGTGGNEQFF,TGTGCCAGCAGGGCCGGGACTGGAGGCAATGAGCAGTTCTTC
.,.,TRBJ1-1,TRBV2,CASSEWAGAPNTEAFF,TGTGCCAGCAGTGAATGGGCAGGGGCGCCGAACACTGAAGCTTTCTTT
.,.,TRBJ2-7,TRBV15,CATSRGGRSYEQYF,TGTGCCACCAGCAGAGGGGGGAGATCCTACGAGCAGTACTTC
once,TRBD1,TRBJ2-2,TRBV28,CASSVTGTGGGELFF,TGTGCCAGCAGTGTCACCGGGACAGGGGGCGGGGAGCTGTTTTTT
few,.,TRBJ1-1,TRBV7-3,CASQGREAFF,TGTGCCAGCCAGGGCAGGGAGGCTTTCTTT
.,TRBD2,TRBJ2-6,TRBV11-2,CASSLKLAGGPGANVLTF,TGTGCCAGCAGCTTAAAACTAGCGGGGGGGCCTGGGGCCAACGTCCTGACTTTC
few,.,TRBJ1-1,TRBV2,CASSDTGNTEAFF,TGTGCCAGCAGTGATACGGGGAACACTGAAGCTTTCTTT
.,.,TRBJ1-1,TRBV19,CASSVPGTEAFF,TGTGCCAGCAGCGTACCGGGGACTGAAGCTTTCTTT
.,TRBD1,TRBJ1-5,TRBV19,CASSLAGGPDDVQPQHF,TGTGCCAGTAGTTTGGCAGGGGGCCCCGATGACGTTCAGCCCCAGCATTTT
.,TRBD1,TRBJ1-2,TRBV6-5,CASSPLAGTGYGYTF,TGTGCCAGCAGTCCCTTGGCGGGGACAGGCTATGGCTACACCTTC
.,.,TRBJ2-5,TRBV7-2,CASSLGSGTQYF,TGTGCCAGCAGCTTAGGGTCGGGGACCCAGTACTTC